This TCR beta chain is drawn from a study of radiotherapy plus CTLA-4 blockade in lung cancer. General study points: Peripheral blood showed expansion of tumor-derived TCR clones after radiotherapy and ipilimumab.

The V gene's germline CDR1 is MDHEN and CDR2 SYDVKM. Trimming took off 3 bases at V and 0 bases at J, with 5 bases between the two ends. The CDR3 spans 14 residues. Clones were read by immunoSEQ multiplex PCR, and TCRdb kept only the in-frame ones, dropping some. Of tens of thousands of clones listed, 78% are singletons. This clone was counted a few times. Its antigen remains unknown. The gene calls are TRBV28 and TRBJ1-4; D not certain. Material: peripheral blood, obtained from a patient treated with radiotherapy plus ipilimumab. This sequence was found in a human donor with non-small cell lung cancer who had a partial response to radiotherapy plus ipilimumab. Some clones in this sample may be carry-over from other donors' samples. In DNA, the CDR3 is TGTGCCAGCAGTTTTCGTTCAACTAATGAAAAACTGTTTTTT. Protein: CASSFRSTNEKLFF.